The 15 T cell receptor beta chains reported below all come from one sample, sequenced in a study of shared clonotypes between healthy human individuals. Sequenced by immunoSEQ multiplex PCR; TCRdb stores in-frame clones only, minus some. The sample holds 550,000 to 650,000 clones, roughly 96% seen once. CD45RO-negative CD8 cells positively selected for CCR7 made up the naive population, which excluded terminally differentiated effector memory CD45RA+ cells. Sequenced sample: naive CD8+ T cells sorted from blood. These receptors were taken from a woman in her 30s in good health.

The rearrangement links TRBV9 to TRBJ2-3, with TRBD1 identical over 9 bases. V lost 3 bases to trimming and J lost 5 bases; unmatched junction nucleotides: 10. The CDR3 totals 16 residues. CDR1 is SGDLS and CDR2 is YYNGEE in the germline V gene. CDR3 loop: CASSDRTGEQRDTQYF. Here the CDR3 DNA reads TGTGCCAGCAGCGACCGGACAGGGGAACAGAGAGATACGCAGTATTTT.

The rearrangement links TRBV15 to TRBJ2-6, with D hard to call. Germline V lookup: CDR1 LNHNV, CDR2 YYDKDF (reference sequence). This CDR3 contains 17 residues. Trimming removed 3 bases at V and 0 bases at J, with 12 bases between. The CDR3 sequence is CATSSSPFFSGANVLTF. CDR3 DNA sequence: TGTGCCACCAGCAGCTCCCCATTCTTCTCTGGGGCCAACGTCCTGACTTTC.

The genes are TRBV10-2 and TRBJ2-5; the D is unclear. Germline loops: CDR1 WSHSY, CDR2 SAAADI. V was pared by 7 bases and J by 5 bases, with 14 bases between. The CDR3 covers 13 residues. In DNA, the CDR3 is TGCGCCAGCAATCGTCGCTCCGGGGAGACCCAGTACTTC. It encodes CASNRRSGETQYF.

The chain is built from TRBV19 and TRBJ2-1; 9 nucleotides line up with TRBD2. The CDR3 totals 17 residues. Germline lookup yields CDR1 LNHDA and CDR2 SQIVND (reference sequence). Trimming took 0 bases from V and 3 from J; bases not matched to a gene: 6. The chain's CDR3 is CASSIDDETSGYNEQFF. In DNA form, the CDR3 reads TGTGCCAGTAGTATAGATGATGAGACTAGCGGCTACAATGAGCAGTTCTTC.

The rearrangement joins TRBV28 to TRBJ1-5; no clear D gene. The CDR3 runs to 15 residues. Trimming shortened V by 4 bases and J by 2 bases, and 12 bases separated the two germline ends. Germline CDR1 reads MDHEN; CDR2 reads SYDVKM. The chain's CDR3 is CASSSEVLGNQPQHF. The CDR3 DNA is TGTGCCAGCAGTTCGGAGGTGCTTGGCAATCAGCCCCAGCATTTT.

The genes are TRBV10-3 and TRBJ2-3, with TRBD1 as a possible D gene (6 bases). Deletions cut 11 bases from V and 0 bases from J, with 12 bases between. Per germline, CDR1 ENHRY and CDR2 SYGVKD. CDR3 length equals 13 residues. The CDR3 nucleotides are TGTGCCGCTGGGGGCCCTAGCACAGATACGCAGTATTTT. Its protein is CAAGGPSTDTQYF.

The chain uses TRBV6-5 and TRBJ2-7, with D possibly TRBD1 on 5 matching bases. Germline assignment: CDR1 MNHEY and CDR2 SVGAGI. Trimming took 0 bases from V and 5 from J, leaving 17 bases between them. The CDR3 contains 16 residues. CDR3 DNA: TGTGCCAGCAGTTACTCCCCCGCAGGGCGTATCGACGAGCAGTACTTC. Encoded protein: CASSYSPAGRIDEQYF.

This clone came up once. For the CDR3, the DNA is TGTGCCAGCAGTTCCCTTCTCTACGAGCAGTACTTC. This sequence encodes CASSSLLYEQYF. The chain carries TRBV6-5 and TRBJ2-7; D gene unclear. In germline, CDR1 is MNHEY, CDR2 SVGAGI. The CDR3 length is 12 residues. V lost 4 bases and J 3 bases, leaving 7 bases between the germline ends.

CDR3 in DNA: TGTGCCAGCAGCCCGGGACGCCGGCTCTCCTACGAGCAGTACTTC. Translating gives CASSPGRRLSYEQYF. The chain is built from TRBV28 and TRBJ2-7, with D perhaps TRBD1 or TRBD2 (5 bases each). Trimming removed 6 bases at V and 0 bases at J, with 15 bases between. Germline-derived CDR1 and CDR2 are MDHEN and SYDVKM. CDR3 length: 15 residues.

The rearrangement joins TRBV27 to TRBJ2-1; D call uncertain. CDR3 size: 13 residues. Trimming stripped 6 bases from V and 8 bases from J, with 14 bases between. Germline lookup yields CDR1 MNHEY and CDR2 SMNVEV (reference sequence). The CDR3 reads CASRRTLGDEQFF. CDR3 nucleotide sequence: TGTGCCAGCAGACGTACGTTGGGCGATGAGCAGTTCTTC.

Remarks on this clone: The germline gene is not matched at one end of the junction; a read error may be the cause. The rearrangement joins TRBV5-5 to TRBJ2-7; tentatively, D is TRBD1 (6 bases). Germline V gene sequence: CDR1 SGHKS, CDR2 YYEKEE (reference sequence). The CDR3 extends over 8 amino acids. CDR3 loop: CASPPGDF. The CDR3 DNA follows: TGTGCCAGCCCCCCAGGGGACTTC. The full variable domain, with the rest looked up from reference TRBV5-5 and TRBJ2-7, is DAGVTQSPTHLIKTRGQQVTLRCSPISGHKSVSWYQQVLGQGPQFIFQYYEKEERGRGNFPDRFSARQFPNYSSELNVNALLLGDSALYLCASPPGDFGPGTRLTVT.

The gene calls are TRBV19 and TRBJ2-7; D gene uncertain. The V gene's germline CDR1 is LNHDA and CDR2 SQIVND (reference sequence). CDR3 size: 15 residues. V dropped 3 bases and J dropped 3 bases, with 15 bases sitting between them. The CDR3 DNA is TGTGCCAGTAGTATGTCAGGTACCTCTGGCTACGAGCAGTACTTC. Amino acids: CASSMSGTSGYEQYF.

The CDR3 DNA sequence: TGTGCCAGTAGTTGGGACAGCAACACCGGGGAGCTGTTTTTT. Its protein is CASSWDSNTGELFF. The V gene is TRBV19, the J gene TRBJ2-2; 7 bases map to TRBD1. Germline lookup yields CDR1 LNHDA and CDR2 SQIVND (reference sequence). Trimming at V came to 5 bases and at J to 2 bases, leaving 2 bases not matched to a gene. This CDR3 has 14 residues.

The chain uses TRBV27 and TRBJ2-1; D is tentatively TRBD1 or TRBD2 (5 bases each). The CDR3 is 15 amino acids. Germline-derived CDR1 and CDR2 are MNHEY and SMNVEV (reference sequence). Trimming left V 2 bases short and J 6 bases short, with 14 bases between. The CDR3 DNA sequence: TGTGCCAGCAGTTTAAGTCCTCCGGGGCTCAATGAGCAGTTCTTC. This gives the protein CASSLSPPGLNEQFF.

The chain joins TRBV27 to TRBJ2-7; the D gene is possibly TRBD1 (5 bases). Between the trimmed V and J ends, which lost 6 bases and 4 bases, there was a span of 13 bases. The CDR3 loop spans 13 amino acids. Germline V gives CDR1 MNHEY, CDR2 SMNVEV (reference sequence). The CDR3 DNA reads as TGTGCCAGCAGCTGGACACGGCGGTACGAGCAGTACTTC. Protein sequence: CASSWTRRYEQYF.